This record concerns one TCR beta chain sequence. The antigen is not known. The unexposed donors gave CD4+ T cells in about 2011-2018, prior to COVID-19. After ten to eleven days of culture, CD4+ T cells were isolated. Trimming cost V 3 bases and J 0 bases, with 15 bases left between them. Germline assignment: CDR1 GTSNPN and CDR2 SVGIG (reference sequence). The CDR3 runs 17 residues. The sample originates from a study of CD4 T cells in relation to SARS-CoV-2 and coronaviruses. Study summary: After roughly eleven days of antigen culture, PBMC TCR beta CDR3s were sequenced.

Sequenced by immunoSEQ multiplex PCR; TCRdb stores in-frame clones only, minus some. The sample yields roughly 21,000 clones, roughly 76% seen once. This TCR was sampled from a human donor in good health. Specimen: CD4+ T cells from PBMCs, cultured in vitro. The gene calls are TRBV30 and TRBJ1-6; perhaps TRBD1 as D (6 bases). This CDR3 is CAWSPGHLSSYNSPLHF. The DNA for the CDR3 is TGTGCCTGGAGCCCGGGACACCTAAGCTCCTATAATTCACCCCTCCACTTT.